This TCR beta chain is from a study of OX40 agonist ivuxolimab in advanced cancers. As for the study more broadly: Ivuxolimab, which targeted the costimulatory receptor OX40 (CD134), was an agonistic, fully human IgG2 monoclonal antibody. Intravenous ivuxolimab was administered to patients every 2 weeks at six dose levels: 0.01, 0.1, 0.3, 1.5, 3 and 10 mg/kg. Of the roughly 51 patients in dose escalation, about 20 had hepatocellular carcinoma, some 15 had melanoma, 9 had renal cell carcinoma and 9 had head and neck cancer. The dose-escalation cohort was about 83% male with a mean age of about 54 years, ranging from roughly 23 to 85. Patients were allowed to have had prior anti-PD-1, anti-PD-L1 or anti-CTLA-4 therapy, and around 37% of the dose-escalation patients had previously received checkpoint inhibitors. Partial responses occurred in three dose-escalation patients: two with cutaneous melanoma and one with hepatocellular carcinoma. The point of sequencing TCRbeta in the periphery was to test whether ivuxolimab changed TCR sequence diversity and drove clonal T-cell expansion. The paper covers the monotherapy dose-escalation part of the phase I ivuxolimab trial, which included N ≈ 57 patients. Study-wide findings and limitations: Which antigens the clonally expanded peripheral T cells were specific for was not determined. After ivuxolimab, CD8+ T cells had more expanded clones than CD4+ T cells on average. Low levels of normalized T-cell clonal expansion were also seen in some patients who did not respond. In the 0.1-3.0 mg/kg groups, partial responders had among the lowest normalized peripheral clonal expansion, particularly in CD8+ T cells. At doses from 0.1 to 3.0 mg/kg, clonal expansion was seen in both CD4+ and CD8+ blood T cells between baseline and week 6.

With regard to this clone: It has no known antigen specificity. No much larger clone exists at a distance of one base, and base qualities are not known.

Genomic DNA was extracted from sorted cells for sequencing of the TCRbeta CDR3 region. TCRbeta CDR3 regions were sequenced using the immunoSEQ Assay. TCRdb mirrors the immuneACCESS table, restricted to in-frame sequences. Some clones are absent from its copies; in checked studies, under half trace to an unresolved V gene, and the reason for the others is unknown. The sample contains 60,000 or so clones, around 83% of them found a single time. Roughly 0.9% of the sample lies in the top ten. Patients with autoimmune disease history or receiving systemic immunosuppression were excluded from the trial. Peripheral blood for TCR sequencing was drawn from every dose cohort at baseline, at cycle 4 day 1 and at cycle 7 day 1. Samples were obtained from an open-label, multicenter, first-in-human phase I dose-escalation trial of ivuxolimab. Adults with locally advanced or metastatic melanoma, renal cell carcinoma, hepatocellular carcinoma or head and neck squamous cell carcinoma were enrolled in the trial. Before TCR sequencing, CD4+ and CD8+ T cells were separately sorted from peripheral blood.

Looking up the germline V gene yields CDR1 SGHTA and CDR2 FQGNSA. From the cysteine through the phenylalanine, the CDR3 covers 13 amino acids. The kept DNA is CDR3 alone, 39 bases in frame from the first base. The junction shows trimming of 5 bases on V and 2 bases on J, and the gene matches do not reach 3 bases of it. Sequencing was performed on CD4+ or CD8+ T cells sorted from blood, taken in a trial of the OX40 agonist ivuxolimab. This sequence originates from an adult with an advanced solid tumor such as melanoma, head and neck, liver or kidney cancer. The chain is assembled from TRBV7-2 and TRBJ2-7, with 7 middle bases fitting TRBD2. The CDR3 protein sequence reads: CASSKRGTYEQYF. In nucleotides, the sequence is TGTGCCAGCAGCAAGCGGGGAACCTACGAGCAGTACTTC.